This T cell receptor (beta chain) is from a study of blood T cells in healthy people across ages. The V and J ends lost 5 bases and 4 bases, in that order; junction bases with no gene match: 6. The length of the CDR3 is 14 residues. Germline lookup yields CDR1 DFQATT and CDR2 SNEGSKA (reference sequence). To note about this clonotype: Its antigen is currently unknown.

Samples each yielded at least 5 micrograms of total RNA. Study results and limitations: Roughly linearly, TCR beta diversity per million T cells fell as age increased.

The use of a sample-barcoded 5' primer and a J-beta primer mix characterized a second PCR of roughly 7 to 12 cycles. One entry per CDR3 protein, called by TCRdb with MiXCR from the 5' RACE reads. This sample carries about 1.5 million distinct CDR3 sequences, approximately 39% of them seen once, and the ten largest clones take 4%. This TCR was recovered from a woman aged 18-29 years in good health. This chain links TRBV20-1 with TRBJ1-2, with TRBD1 identical over 11 bases. The material sequenced was blood. The CDR3 DNA follows: TGCAGTGCTCGCCCGGGACAGGGGGGCTATGGCTACACCTTC. It translates to CSARPGQGGYGYTF.